A selection of T cell receptor beta chains follows, all from one sample in a study of cytomegalovirus exposure and HLA in healthy donors. The data were produced by immunoSEQ multiplex PCR, yet TCRdb's version contains in-frame clones alone and is incomplete. This table has about 67,000 clones, around 67% appearing once. Sequenced material: PBMCs. Receptor source: a woman aged 25 to 39 in good health and CMV-seronegative. The conserved cysteine and the conserved F or W are not part of the CDR3 here. The order of the fields is J gene, D gene, V gene, CDR3 protein. D genes are given only for firm matches.

J gene: TRBJ2-3; D gene: TRBD2; V gene: TRBV5-1; CDR3 protein: ASSFSSGGNTDTQY
J gene: TRBJ1-6; D gene: TRBD1; V gene: TRBV5-1; CDR3 protein: ASSLLGTGDSPLH
J gene: TRBJ1-1; D gene: -; V gene: TRBV30; CDR3 protein: AWSVEGVWAF
J gene: TRBJ1-1; D gene: -; V gene: TRBV29-1; CDR3 protein: SGGGYKSREMNTEAF
J gene: TRBJ2-3; D gene: -; V gene: TRBV13; CDR3 protein: ASSFGQNPGTDTQY
J gene: TRBJ2-3; D gene: -; V gene: TRBV5-1; CDR3 protein: ASSLASTDTQY
J gene: TRBJ2-1; D gene: TRBD1; V gene: TRBV19; CDR3 protein: ASSAYRGPYNEQF
J gene: TRBJ2-2; D gene: -; V gene: TRBV7-9; CDR3 protein: ASSLTRLGVAGELF
J gene: TRBJ1-6; D gene: -; V gene: TRBV10-3; CDR3 protein: ATGLGGDLNSPLH
J gene: TRBJ2-7; D gene: -; V gene: TRBV18; CDR3 protein: ASSPMDNRIAYEQY
J gene: TRBJ2-5; D gene: TRBD2; V gene: TRBV4-2; CDR3 protein: ASSQLAGAQETQY
J gene: TRBJ1-2; D gene: TRBD1; V gene: TRBV27; CDR3 protein: ASSGTGGPYGYT
J gene: TRBJ1-1; D gene: -; V gene: TRBV5-4; CDR3 protein: ASSFSQGFTEAF
J gene: TRBJ1-1; D gene: -; V gene: TRBV18; CDR3 protein: ASSPNRANTEAF
J gene: TRBJ1-5; D gene: -; V gene: TRBV7-2; CDR3 protein: ASSLTGTISNQPQH
J gene: TRBJ2-7; D gene: TRBD1; V gene: TRBV4-1; CDR3 protein: ASSQSRTGGKYEQY
J gene: TRBJ2-3; D gene: -; V gene: TRBV7-9; CDR3 protein: SSSLVWEARDTQY
J gene: TRBJ2-3; D gene: TRBD1; V gene: TRBV11-3; CDR3 protein: ASSLRQGVFDTQY
J gene: TRBJ2-7; D gene: -; V gene: TRBV7-8; CDR3 protein: ASSSGWRSYEQY
J gene: TRBJ2-7; D gene: -; V gene: TRBV5-1; CDR3 protein: ASSLTGLPYEQY
J gene: TRBJ2-3; D gene: -; V gene: TRBV2; CDR3 protein: ASRWAIETDTQY
J gene: TRBJ1-3; D gene: TRBD1; V gene: TRBV25-1; CDR3 protein: ASRPGQGGGNTIY
J gene: TRBJ2-3; D gene: -; V gene: TRBV21-1; CDR3 protein: ASSKVDQGSGGWSDTQY
J gene: TRBJ2-7; D gene: -; V gene: TRBV2; CDR3 protein: SSKEKAAYEQY
J gene: TRBJ1-1; D gene: TRBD1; V gene: TRBV11-2; CDR3 protein: ASSRDSNTEAF
J gene: TRBJ2-3; D gene: -; V gene: TRBV11-3; CDR3 protein: ASSLAGASWSTDTQY
J gene: TRBJ2-7; D gene: -; V gene: TRBV18; CDR3 protein: ASSPGLDSYEQY
J gene: TRBJ1-1; D gene: -; V gene: TRBV6-1; CDR3 protein: ASRRGIDRNTEAF
J gene: TRBJ2-1; D gene: -; V gene: TRBV18; CDR3 protein: ASSPALAVGEQF
J gene: TRBJ2-3; D gene: TRBD1; V gene: TRBV11-2; CDR3 protein: ASSPVVTGGGDTQY
J gene: TRBJ1-1; D gene: -; V gene: TRBV30; CDR3 protein: AWTRGGIPEAF
J gene: TRBJ2-2; D gene: TRBD2; V gene: TRBV27; CDR3 protein: ASSLSLLAGENTGELF
J gene: TRBJ1-1; D gene: -; V gene: TRBV6-1; CDR3 protein: ASSEWGGDTEAF
J gene: TRBJ2-1; D gene: TRBD1; V gene: TRBV4-2; CDR3 protein: ASSQKGQSLSYNEQF
J gene: TRBJ1-3; D gene: -; V gene: TRBV9; CDR3 protein: ASSVGTGGNSGNTIY
J gene: TRBJ1-2; D gene: TRBD1; V gene: TRBV5-6; CDR3 protein: ASSPDRDWGYT
J gene: TRBJ2-3; D gene: -; V gene: TRBV11-2; CDR3 protein: ASSIRGAGDTQY
J gene: TRBJ2-2; D gene: TRBD1; V gene: TRBV13; CDR3 protein: ASSRTGASGTGELF
J gene: TRBJ2-5; D gene: -; V gene: TRBV28; CDR3 protein: ASRPSRGTQY
J gene: TRBJ1-6; D gene: -; V gene: TRBV4-1; CDR3 protein: ASSQADSLNSPLH
J gene: TRBJ2-7; D gene: TRBD1; V gene: TRBV5-6; CDR3 protein: ASSPRGQVSYEQY
J gene: TRBJ1-1; D gene: -; V gene: TRBV7-9; CDR3 protein: ASSRGQYTEAF
J gene: TRBJ2-7; D gene: -; V gene: TRBV10-3; CDR3 protein: AISESFSSYEQY
J gene: TRBJ1-2; D gene: -; V gene: TRBV29-1; CDR3 protein: SVERPGNYGYT
J gene: TRBJ1-5; D gene: -; V gene: TRBV4-1; CDR3 protein: ASSWTVGANQPQH
J gene: TRBJ1-5; D gene: TRBD1; V gene: TRBV7-2; CDR3 protein: ASSIRQGQQPQH
J gene: TRBJ2-3; D gene: TRBD2; V gene: TRBV5-4; CDR3 protein: ASSLVTSGGVDTQY
J gene: TRBJ2-5; D gene: -; V gene: TRBV4-1; CDR3 protein: ASTPEGAWGTQY
J gene: TRBJ2-7; D gene: -; V gene: TRBV7-9; CDR3 protein: ASSLVVGAEYEQY
J gene: -; D gene: TRBD2; V gene: TRBV7-9; CDR3 protein: ASSLLAGTEQY
J gene: TRBJ1-6; D gene: -; V gene: TRBV4-2; CDR3 protein: ASSQEGRSYNSPLL